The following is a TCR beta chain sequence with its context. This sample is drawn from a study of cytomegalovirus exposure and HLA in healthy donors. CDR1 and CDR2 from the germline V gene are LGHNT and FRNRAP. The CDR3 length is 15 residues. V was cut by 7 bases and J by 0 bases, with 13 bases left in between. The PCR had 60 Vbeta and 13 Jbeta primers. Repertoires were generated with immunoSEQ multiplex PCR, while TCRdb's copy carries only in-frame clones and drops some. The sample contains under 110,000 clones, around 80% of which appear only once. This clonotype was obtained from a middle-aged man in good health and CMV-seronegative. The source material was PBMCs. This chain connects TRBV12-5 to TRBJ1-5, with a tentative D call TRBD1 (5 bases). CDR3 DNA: TGTGCTAGTGCCCAGACAGCAAATAGCAATCAGCCCCAGCATTTT. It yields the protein CASAQTANSNQPQHF.